The clone carrying this TCR beta chain was observed a few times. There are 14 residues in the CDR3. Losses at the gene ends were 5 bases for V and 9 bases for J; bases not matched to a gene: 10. CDR1 and CDR2 from the germline V gene are SGHTA and FQGNSA. A single record per CDR3 protein comes from TCRdb applying MiXCR to the RT-PCR reads. The sample has hundreds of thousands of distinct CDR3 sequences; 14% are singletons. This sample was included in a study of response to subunit inactivated influenza vaccine. This chain joins TRBV7-2 and TRBJ2-1; 7 bases are shared with TRBD1. Sequenced here: PBMCs from blood, sampled roughly 15 days before vaccination. The origin of this receptor is a man aged 50 or older who received an inactivated influenza vaccine. CDR3 region: CASSPFDREGEQFF. As DNA, the CDR3 is TGTGCCAGCAGCCCTTTCGACAGGGAAGGTGAGCAGTTCTTC.